Listed below are T cell receptor beta chains from one sample, sequenced in a study of early T cells in non-severe SARS-CoV-2 infection. TCRdb independently ran MiXCR on the 5' RACE reads; one entry per CDR3 protein. The table lists 24,000 or so distinct CDR3 sequences, around 5.4% of them singletons. Specimen: whole blood. The receptors originated from an adult who was a healthcare worker with PCR-confirmed SARS-CoV-2 infection or an uninfected control (not recorded which). Each CDR3 is given without its conserved first and last residue.

V | CDR3
TRBV28 | ASRKRGATDTQY
TRBV7-2 | ASSLARNSGNTIY
TRBV6-1 | ASSEVRGSGELF
TRBV7-2 | ASSLGDTGELF
TRBV6-2/TRBV6-3 | ASSYSAQGVIEQY
TRBV4-2 | ASSPQGYTGELF
TRBV5-1 | ASSLGTEETQY
TRBV5-5 | ASRRDTGPGEAF
TRBV6-2/TRBV6-3 | ASSSPWGAISGEQY
TRBV12-3/TRBV12-4 | ASILQGGVQDTQY
TRBV6-5 | ASSYYGGAGSEQF
TRBV6-5 | ASSLQGKNTEAF
TRBV21-1 | ASRRPRKETQY
TRBV29-1 | SVATGDTEAF
TRBV29-1 | SLPGKAETGELF
TRBV11-2 | ASSLAAGPGDEQY
TRBV5-1 | ASSLDKPYRAGYT
TRBV3-1 | ASSPTGNTEAF
TRBV11-2 | ASSPLRGKNEQF
TRBV11-2 | ASSPESPKRIQY
TRBV11-2 | ASSSPRGYNEQF
TRBV5-1 | ASSLGQGDGYT
TRBV9 | ASSRVFQGTEGELF
TRBV7-2 | ASSLALGGKLAKNIQY
TRBV29-1 | SVIAQGMNTEAF
TRBV12-3/TRBV12-4 | ASSSPPGGDPNSYNEQF
TRBV28 | ASSFGPYQETQY
TRBV18 | ASSPLRLAGYTGELF
TRBV7-9 | ASSVDALETQY
TRBV27 | ASSSQGAGYNEQF
TRBV11-2 | ASSLNVWTGSDPPYNEQF
TRBV7-8 | ASSVPGLAGNNEQF
TRBV4-1 | ASSPGFPGNTIY
TRBV19 | ASTRGGGEQF
TRBV19 | AGSTGATRRGSGYT
TRBV15 | ATSRPTAYNEKLF
TRBV5-1 | ASSWGGYRTTDTQY
TRBV12-3/TRBV12-4 | ASSLGLAGTIYNEQF
TRBV12-3/TRBV12-4 | ASSLGPYYEQY
TRBV28 | ASSPGTGGSYEQY
TRBV15 | ATSRDPTSSYEQY
TRBV6-2/TRBV6-3 | ASNQHGPGETQY
TRBV29-1 | SAFGGSFYEQY
TRBV10-2 | ASSVGETYEQY
TRBV7-3 | ASSPKPHPGTGKKLF
TRBV5-4 | ASSLGGRAPYEQY